This TCR beta chain was identified in a study of patients and donors after allogeneic stem cell transplantation (dated by TCRdb to about 2020). The library relied on RT-PCR. Sequencing used a NextSeq 550. TCRdb redid the processing of the public reads, applying fastp at Q25 and MiXCR, and retained in-frame beta chains. CDR3 protein sequences are deduplicated, and each keeps its most common genes and DNA. In this sample the table shows about 110,000 distinct CDR3 sequences, over 30% of which occur a single time. About 27% of the sample belongs to the ten largest clones. On this clonotype itself: Its cognate antigen has yet to be identified. No per-base quality is available; no much larger clone lies one base away.

Trimming leaves V shorter by 7 bases and J shorter by 4 bases, with the junction holding 3 bases beyond the gene matches. CDR1 and CDR2, per the germline V gene, are SQVTM and ANQGSEA. The CDR3 runs 12 amino acids, cysteine and phenylalanine included. The only DNA kept is the CDR3, 36 bases in frame from the first base. Material for sequencing was blood, either unsorted or a sorted T cell fraction (not recorded which). The chain is encoded by TRBV29-1 joined to TRBJ2-7, and 11 bases in between align with TRBD2. The clonotype originates from a human donor who was either an allogeneic HSCT recipient or a stem cell or donor lymphocyte infusion donor (not recorded which). It is not recorded whose cells these are; they may come from a transplant donor. The encoded CDR3 is CSGSGRVYEQYF. The nucleotide sequence is TGCAGCGGTAGCGGGAGGGTGTACGAGCAGTACTTC.